This paragraph reports one T cell receptor beta chain. The sample comes from a study of blood T cell repertoires in COVID-19. Background on the study: From T cells, B-cell-depleted T cells, or PBMCs came the material, which was cDNA or gDNA.

V lost 4 bases, J lost 2 bases, and 6 bases lay in between. The CDR3 runs to 12 residues. Germline CDR1 is SQVTM and CDR2 is ANQGSEA. Resolution of symptoms, clearance, or two negative PCRs was present in recovered Cohort 3 donors. Authors' processing steps: Cell counts per sample came from amplifying reference gene primers. Measured with immunoSEQ multiplex PCR; TCRdb has only the in-frame clones, and not every one. The V and J calls and clone size were taken over from that table, and D and trimming were inferred from the DNA. The table includes approximately 490,000 clones, roughly nine tenths detected once.

The source is a woman aged 55 to 70 who had recovered from COVID-19. The J gene is TRBJ1-5, the V gene TRBV29-1; D unclear. Sequencing input: PBMCs or T cells enriched from blood (not recorded which). CDR3 amino acids: CSVGAGNQPQHF. CDR3 sequence (DNA): TGCAGCGTTGGGGCAGGCAATCAGCCCCAGCATTTT. Variable domain in full (rest from reference TRBV29-1 and TRBJ1-5): SAVISQKPSRDICQRGTSLTIQCQVDSQVTMMFWYRQQPGQSLTLIATANQGSEATYESGFVIDKFPISRPNLTFSTLTVSNMSPEDSSIYLCSVGAGNQPQHFGDGTRLSIL.